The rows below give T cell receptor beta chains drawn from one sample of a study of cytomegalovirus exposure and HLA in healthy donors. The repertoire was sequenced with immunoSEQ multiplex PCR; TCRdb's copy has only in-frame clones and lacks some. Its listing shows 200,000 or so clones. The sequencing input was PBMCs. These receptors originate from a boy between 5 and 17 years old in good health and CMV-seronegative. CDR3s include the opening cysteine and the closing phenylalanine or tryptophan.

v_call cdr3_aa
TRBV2 CASGGQSGGQETQYF
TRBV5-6 CASSLPGTGVTEAFF
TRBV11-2 CASRTGGTEKLFF
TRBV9 CASSVTSTDTQYF
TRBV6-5 CASSYRQGGGYTF
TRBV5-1 CASSRDGSSYNSPLHF
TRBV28 CASSGGGAGTEAFF
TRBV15 CATSNRDPGETQYF
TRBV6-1 CASAPGAGSQETQYF
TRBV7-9 CASSFFPDSKETQYF
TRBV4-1 CASSLGTGEEKLFF
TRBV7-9 CASSLPRLGRATNYGYTF
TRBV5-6 CASSSLGGPPGGTEAFF
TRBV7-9 CASSLAVEEANYGYTF
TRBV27 CASEEAGSGGGPTYEQYF
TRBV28 CASSWGTSATNEKLFF
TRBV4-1 CASSPPTGDEQYF
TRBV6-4 CASRPGGPTDTQYF
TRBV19 CASRGDRGYEQYF
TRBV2 CAGYRGQGEQFF
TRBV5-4 CASSLGRVNNSPLHF
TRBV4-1 CASSQPPGSVGAEAFF
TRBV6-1 CASRGTVFNEKLFF
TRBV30 CAWGRSSYNEQFF
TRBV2 CASRGTSAYYEQYF
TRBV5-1 CASSSIPGGYEQYF
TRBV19 CASSRDRAGELFF
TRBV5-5 CASSLAPGTGNTIYF
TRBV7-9 CASSMIAGPSWNEQFF